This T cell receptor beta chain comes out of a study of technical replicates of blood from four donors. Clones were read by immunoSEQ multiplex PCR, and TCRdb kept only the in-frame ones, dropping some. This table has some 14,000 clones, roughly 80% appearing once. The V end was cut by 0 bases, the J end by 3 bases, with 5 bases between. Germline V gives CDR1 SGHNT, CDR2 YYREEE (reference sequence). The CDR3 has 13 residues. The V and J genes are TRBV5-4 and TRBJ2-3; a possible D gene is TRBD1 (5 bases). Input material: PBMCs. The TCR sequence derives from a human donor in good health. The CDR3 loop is CASSLGTTDTQYF. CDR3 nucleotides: TGTGCCAGCAGCTTGGGGACAACAGATACGCAGTATTTT.